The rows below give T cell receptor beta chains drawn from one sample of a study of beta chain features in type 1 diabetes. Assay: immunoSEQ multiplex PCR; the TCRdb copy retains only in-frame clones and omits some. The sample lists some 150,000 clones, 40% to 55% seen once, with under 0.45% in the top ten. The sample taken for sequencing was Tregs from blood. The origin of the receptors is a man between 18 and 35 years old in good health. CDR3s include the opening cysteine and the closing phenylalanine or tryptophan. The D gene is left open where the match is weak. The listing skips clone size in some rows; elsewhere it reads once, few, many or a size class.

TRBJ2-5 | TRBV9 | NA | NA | TGTGCCAGCAGCGACGACAGACAAGAGACCCAGTACTTC | CASSDDRQETQYF
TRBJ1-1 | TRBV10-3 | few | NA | TGTGCCATCAGTAGCGGCCGACTCTCATCTGAAGCTTTCTTT | CAISSGRLSSEAFF
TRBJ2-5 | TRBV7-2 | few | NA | TGTGCCAGCAGCGTCGGGCTAGCTGTTCGAGAGACCCAGTACTTC | CASSVGLAVRETQYF
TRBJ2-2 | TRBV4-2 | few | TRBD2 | TGTGCCAGCAGCCAAGAGACTAGCCTGGCCGGGGAGCTGTTTTTT | CASSQETSLAGELFF
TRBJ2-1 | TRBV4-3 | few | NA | TGCGCCAGCAGCCAGGAATTCCGGGGGGCGGACTACAATGAGCAGTTCTTC | CASSQEFRGADYNEQFF
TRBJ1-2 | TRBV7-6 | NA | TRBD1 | TGTGCCAGCAGTTCGGGACAGCTCTATGGCTACACCTTC | CASSSGQLYGYTF
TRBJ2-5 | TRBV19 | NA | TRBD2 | TGTGCCAGTAGTATGCAAGCGGGAGGGAGAGAGACCCAGTACTTC | CASSMQAGGRETQYF
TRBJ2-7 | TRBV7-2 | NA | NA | TGTGCCAGCAGCTTAGTTATCTCGGGGATCGGGTACGAGCAGTACTTC | CASSLVISGIGYEQYF
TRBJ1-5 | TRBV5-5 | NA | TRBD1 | TGTGCCAGCCGCCAGACAGGGGGTGGCAATCAGCCCCAGCATTTT | CASRQTGGGNQPQHF
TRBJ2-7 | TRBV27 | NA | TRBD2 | TGTGCCAGCAGGGGACTAGCGGGGCTCGAGCAGTACTTC | CASRGLAGLEQYF
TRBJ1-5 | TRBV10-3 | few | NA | TGTGCCATCACTACAGGGCTCAATCAGCCCCAGCATTTT | CAITTGLNQPQHF
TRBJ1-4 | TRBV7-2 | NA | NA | TGTGCCAGCAGCCCGGCCCGGGGGGTTAATGAAAAACTGTTTTTT | CASSPARGVNEKLFF
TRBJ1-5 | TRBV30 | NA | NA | TGTGCCTGGAAACAGGGCGACGGTCAGCCCCAGCATTTT | CAWKQGDGQPQHF
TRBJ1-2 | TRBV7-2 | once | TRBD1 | TGTGCCAGCAGCTTAGTTCCAGGGGGCGGAGGCTATGGCTACACCTTC | CASSLVPGGGGYGYTF
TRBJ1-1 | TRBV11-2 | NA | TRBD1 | TGTGCCAGCAGCTTATTAAACAGGGGAGGTGTTAGGAACACTGAAGCTTTCTTT | CASSLLNRGGVRNTEAFF
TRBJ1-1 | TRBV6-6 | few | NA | TGTGCCAGCAGTTACTCTAGAAACCCTGAAGCTTTCTTT | CASSYSRNPEAFF